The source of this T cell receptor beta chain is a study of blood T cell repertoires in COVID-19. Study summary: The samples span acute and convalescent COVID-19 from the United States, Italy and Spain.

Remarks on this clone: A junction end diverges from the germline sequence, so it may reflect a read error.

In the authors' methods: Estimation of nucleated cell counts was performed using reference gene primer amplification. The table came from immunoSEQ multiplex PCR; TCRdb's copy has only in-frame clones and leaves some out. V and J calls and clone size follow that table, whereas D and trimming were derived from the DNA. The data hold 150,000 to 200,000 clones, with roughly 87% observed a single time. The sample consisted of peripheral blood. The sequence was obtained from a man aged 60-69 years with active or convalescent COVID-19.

The CDR3 DNA is TGTGCCCGCAGCGGGGGGGGACCAGGAGAGACCCAGTACTTC. Its protein product is CARSGGGPGETQYF. This rearrangement joins TRBV9 to TRBJ2-5; TRBD2 agrees at 10 bases. The germline gives CDR1 SGDLS, CDR2 YYNGEE. The CDR3 has 14 amino acids.